This T cell receptor (beta chain) was documented in a study of regulatory T cells in long-lasting Graves disease. Documented time point: newly diagnosed GD, antithyroid drugs for less than 3 months. TCR sequences were obtained from RNA taken from PBMCs. The CDR3 has 16 amino acids. Germline CDR1 reads MDHEN; CDR2 reads SYDVKM. V gave up 7 bases and J gave up 2 bases; unmatched junction bases: 10. The TCR beta library used iRepertoire HTBI primers with Arm-PCR amplification of CDR3. TCRdb fed the multiplex PCR reads into MiXCR, producing one record per CDR3 protein. The sample records roughly 560,000 distinct CDR3 sequences, roughly 15% being singletons. Study outcomes and limitations: Persistent patients had a count of shared public clonotypes (over 2,500) that exceeded that of new patients (about 930).

This clonotype was seen repeatedly, ten times or more. Antigen unknown. Another study also made use of these data, one on T cells in Graves' hyperthyroidism and ophthalmopathy. As that study records: Stability of Graves' hyperthyroidism was defined as absent ophthalmopathy progression within 18 months. The TCR CDR3 was amplified in a first-round RT-PCR using the HTBI primer set. The model anticipated ophthalmopathy a median approximately 6.7 months pre-onset.

The specimen comprised peripheral blood mononuclear cells (PBMCs), sampled at new diagnosis, from a patient treated with antithyroid drugs. The rearrangement uses TRBV28 and TRBJ2-3, with 9 bases matching TRBD1. The receptor comes from a woman aged 40-65 years with Graves disease. The CDR3 sequence: CASNQIGTGFTDTQYF. The CDR3 DNA is TGTGCCAGCAATCAAATCGGGACAGGGTTCACAGATACGCAGTATTTT.